A selection of T cell receptor beta chains follows, all from one sample in a study of blood T cell repertoires in COVID-19. Profiled with immunoSEQ multiplex PCR; TCRdb holds only in-frame clones, not every one. The sample carries fewer than 120,000 clones, 85% to 90% recorded once. Sequencing used peripheral blood. These receptors originate from a woman between 45 and 60 years old with acute or convalescent COVID-19. Both conserved end residues are part of each CDR3. The D gene is left open where the match is weak. Size values are once, few and many counts, or a class for expanded clones, and some rows have none.

abundance: -
d_gene: -
v_gene: TRBV9
j_gene: TRBJ2-2
CDR3nt: TGTGCCAGCAGCGTATCAAACAGGGCGAGCACCGGGGAGCTGTTTTTT
CDR3aa: CASSVSNRASTGELFF

abundance: -
d_gene: -
v_gene: TRBV6-1
j_gene: TRBJ2-2
CDR3nt: TGTGCCAGCAGTGAATTAGGGGTCACCGGGGAGCTGTTTTTT
CDR3aa: CASSELGVTGELFF

abundance: -
d_gene: TRBD1
v_gene: TRBV28
j_gene: TRBJ1-2
CDR3nt: TGTGCCAGCAGTTTATTGGGACAGGGGAATGGCTACACCTTC
CDR3aa: CASSLLGQGNGYTF

abundance: -
d_gene: TRBD1
v_gene: TRBV19
j_gene: TRBJ2-7
CDR3nt: TGTGCCAGTAGTGCTGACAGGGGAACCTACGAGCAGTACTTC
CDR3aa: CASSADRGTYEQYF

abundance: -
d_gene: TRBD2
v_gene: TRBV30
j_gene: TRBJ2-2
CDR3nt: TGTGCCTGGAGCGCCACCTTGCGGGAGGGCGGGGAGCTGTTTTTT
CDR3aa: CAWSATLREGGELFF

abundance: -
d_gene: -
v_gene: TRBV18
j_gene: TRBJ2-3
CDR3nt: TGTGCCAGCTCACCGAGCCTAGCAGATACGCAGTATTTT
CDR3aa: CASSPSLADTQYF

abundance: -
d_gene: TRBD2
v_gene: TRBV3-1/TRBV3-2
j_gene: TRBJ2-2
CDR3nt: TGTGCCAGCAGCCGGACCGCGGGAGTGGGCACCGGGGAGCTGTTTTTT
CDR3aa: CASSRTAGVGTGELFF

abundance: -
d_gene: TRBD1
v_gene: TRBV6-1
j_gene: TRBJ1-6
CDR3nt: TGTGCCAGCAGGGGGACAGGGTCTTCACCCCTCCACTTT
CDR3aa: CASRGTGSSPLHF

abundance: -
d_gene: TRBD1
v_gene: TRBV18
j_gene: TRBJ2-7
CDR3nt: TGTGCCAGCTCACCTGGGACAGTGACCTACGAGCAGTACTTC
CDR3aa: CASSPGTVTYEQYF

abundance: -
d_gene: -
v_gene: TRBV2
j_gene: TRBJ1-5
CDR3nt: TGTGCCAGCAGTGAACACAGTAGGGGGAGTAGGGGCAATCAGCCCCAGCATTTT
CDR3aa: CASSEHSRGSRGNQPQHF

abundance: few
d_gene: TRBD2
v_gene: TRBV6-4
j_gene: TRBJ2-2
CDR3nt: TGTGCCAGCAGTGACACCACCACTAGCGTAGCGAACACCGGGGAGCTGTTTTTT
CDR3aa: CASSDTTTSVANTGELFF

abundance: -
d_gene: -
v_gene: TRBV19
j_gene: TRBJ1-3
CDR3nt: TGTGCCAGTAGTATGATAGGAGTTGCTGGAAACACCATATATTTT
CDR3aa: CASSMIGVAGNTIYF

abundance: -
d_gene: -
v_gene: TRBV6-4
j_gene: TRBJ1-1
CDR3nt: TGTGCCAGCAGCCGGGTGAACACTGAAGCTTTCTTT
CDR3aa: CASSRVNTEAFF

abundance: -
d_gene: TRBD1
v_gene: TRBV2
j_gene: TRBJ2-7
CDR3nt: TGTGCCAGCACCAAGACAGGGGGCGAGCAGTACTTC
CDR3aa: CASTKTGGEQYF

abundance: -
d_gene: TRBD2
v_gene: TRBV15
j_gene: TRBJ2-2
CDR3nt: TGTGCCACCAGCAGAGATGGGGGGGGCACCGGGGAGCTGTTTTTT
CDR3aa: CATSRDGGGTGELFF

abundance: -
d_gene: -
v_gene: TRBV12-3/TRBV12-4
j_gene: TRBJ1-5
CDR3nt: TGTGCCAGCAGTTTCGGCGGGCCCCAGCATTTT
CDR3aa: CASSFGGPQHF

abundance: once
d_gene: TRBD1
v_gene: TRBV5-1
j_gene: TRBJ2-7
CDR3nt: TGCGCCAGTTCTAGAGGGGGCGGCTACGAGCAGTACTTC
CDR3aa: CASSRGGGYEQYF

abundance: -
d_gene: -
v_gene: TRBV7-9
j_gene: TRBJ2-7
CDR3nt: TGTGCCAGCAGCTTAGTGTCGCAGATCTACGAGCAGTACTTC
CDR3aa: CASSLVSQIYEQYF

abundance: -
d_gene: TRBD1
v_gene: TRBV7-8
j_gene: TRBJ1-4
CDR3nt: TGTGCCAGCAGCACACGACAGGGTGCGCGAAAACTGTTTTTT
CDR3aa: CASSTRQGARKLFF

abundance: -
d_gene: TRBD1
v_gene: TRBV30
j_gene: TRBJ2-5
CDR3nt: TGTGCCTGGAGCGCGACCAGGGGGTTTGGTGAGACCCAGTACTTC
CDR3aa: CAWSATRGFGETQYF

abundance: -
d_gene: TRBD2
v_gene: TRBV19
j_gene: TRBJ2-7
CDR3nt: TGTGCCAGTAGGTTGGGACTAGCGGGACCCTACGAGCAGTACTTC
CDR3aa: CASRLGLAGPYEQYF

abundance: -
d_gene: TRBD2
v_gene: TRBV24-1
j_gene: TRBJ2-7
CDR3nt: TGTGCCACCAGCCAAGCGGGAAGCTCCTACGAGCAGTACTTC
CDR3aa: CATSQAGSSYEQYF

abundance: -
d_gene: -
v_gene: TRBV7-2
j_gene: TRBJ2-4
CDR3nt: TGTGCCAGCAGCCCCCGTTCGACGCGATCGACAAAAGCCAAAAACATTCAGTACTTC
CDR3aa: CASSPRSTRSTKAKNIQYF

abundance: once
d_gene: TRBD1
v_gene: TRBV6-5
j_gene: TRBJ2-2
CDR3nt: TGTGCCAGCACACGTGGGACAGGGAGCACCGGGGAGCTGTTTTTT
CDR3aa: CASTRGTGSTGELFF